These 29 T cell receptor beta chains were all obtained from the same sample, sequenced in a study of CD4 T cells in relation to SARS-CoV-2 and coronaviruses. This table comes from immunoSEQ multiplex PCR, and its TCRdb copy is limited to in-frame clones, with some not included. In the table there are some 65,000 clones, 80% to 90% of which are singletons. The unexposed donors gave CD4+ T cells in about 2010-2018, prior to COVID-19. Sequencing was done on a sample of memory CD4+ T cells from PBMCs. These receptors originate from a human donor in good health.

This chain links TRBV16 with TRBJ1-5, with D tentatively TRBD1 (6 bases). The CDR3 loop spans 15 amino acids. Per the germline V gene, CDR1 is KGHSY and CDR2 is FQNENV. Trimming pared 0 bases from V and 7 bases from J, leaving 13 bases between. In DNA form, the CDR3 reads TGTGCCAGCAGCCAATCCTCAGGGGCGCGGCAGCCCCAGCATTTT. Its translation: CASSQSSGARQPQHF.

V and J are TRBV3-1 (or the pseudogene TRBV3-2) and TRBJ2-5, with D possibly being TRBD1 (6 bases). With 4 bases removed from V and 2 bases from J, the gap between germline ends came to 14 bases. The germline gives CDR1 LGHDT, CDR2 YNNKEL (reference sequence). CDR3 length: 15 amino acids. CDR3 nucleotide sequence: TGTGCCAGCAGCCCAGGGGCAACCAGACAAGAGACCCAGTACTTC. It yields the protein CASSPGATRQETQYF.

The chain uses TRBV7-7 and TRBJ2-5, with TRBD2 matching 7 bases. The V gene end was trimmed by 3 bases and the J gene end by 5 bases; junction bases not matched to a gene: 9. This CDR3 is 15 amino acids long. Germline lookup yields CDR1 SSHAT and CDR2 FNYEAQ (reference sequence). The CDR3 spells CASSFQLGRGETQYF. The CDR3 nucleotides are TGTGCCAGCAGCTTCCAACTAGGGCGGGGGGAGACCCAGTACTTC.

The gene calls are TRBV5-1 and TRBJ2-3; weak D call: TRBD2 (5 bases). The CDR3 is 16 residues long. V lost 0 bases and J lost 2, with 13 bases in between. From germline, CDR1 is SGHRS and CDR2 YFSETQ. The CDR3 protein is CASSLADSAITDTQYF. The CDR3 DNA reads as TGCGCCAGCAGCTTGGCGGACTCGGCGATCACAGATACGCAGTATTTT.

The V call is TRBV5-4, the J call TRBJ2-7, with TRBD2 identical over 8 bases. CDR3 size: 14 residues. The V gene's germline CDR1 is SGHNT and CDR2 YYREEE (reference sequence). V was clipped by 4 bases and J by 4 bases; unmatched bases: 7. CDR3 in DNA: TGTGCCAGCAGCCGAGCGGGGGAAGGATACGAGCAGTACTTC. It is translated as CASSRAGEGYEQYF.

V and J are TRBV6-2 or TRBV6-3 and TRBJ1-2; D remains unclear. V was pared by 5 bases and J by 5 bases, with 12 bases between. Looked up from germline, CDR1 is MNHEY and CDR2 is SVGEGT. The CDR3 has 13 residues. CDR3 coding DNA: TGTGCCAGCAGTAGGACCTCCGGGTATGGCTACACCTTC. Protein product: CASSRTSGYGYTF.

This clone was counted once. The CDR3: CASSLVDGSYEQYF. The CDR3 DNA follows: TGTGCCAGCAGCTTGGTTGACGGATCCTACGAGCAGTACTTC. The chain uses TRBV5-4 and TRBJ2-7; D is ambiguous. V was clipped by 0 bases and J by 1 base, with 8 bases between them. CDR1 is SGHNT, CDR2 YYREEE, per germline (reference sequence). This CDR3 spans 14 amino acids.

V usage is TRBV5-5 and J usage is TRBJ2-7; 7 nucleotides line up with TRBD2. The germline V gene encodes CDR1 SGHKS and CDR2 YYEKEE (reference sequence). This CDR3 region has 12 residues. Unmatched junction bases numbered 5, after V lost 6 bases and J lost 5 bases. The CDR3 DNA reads TGTGCCAGCACCTGGGGAGGGGACGAGCAGTACTTC. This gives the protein CASTWGGDEQYF.

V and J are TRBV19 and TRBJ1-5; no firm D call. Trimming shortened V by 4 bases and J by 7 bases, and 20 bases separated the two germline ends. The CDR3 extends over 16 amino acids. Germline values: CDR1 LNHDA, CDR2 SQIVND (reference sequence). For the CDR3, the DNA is TGTGCCAGTAGTACCCCCGGTTTGAGGGCGGGACAGCCCCAGCATTTT. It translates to CASSTPGLRAGQPQHF.

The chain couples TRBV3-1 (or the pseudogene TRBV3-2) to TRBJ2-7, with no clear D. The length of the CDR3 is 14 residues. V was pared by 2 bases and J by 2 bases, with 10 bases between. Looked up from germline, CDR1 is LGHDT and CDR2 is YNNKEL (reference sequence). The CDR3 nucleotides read TGTGCCAGCAGCCAATATGGGCCTGCCTACGAGCAGTACTTC. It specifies CASSQYGPAYEQYF.

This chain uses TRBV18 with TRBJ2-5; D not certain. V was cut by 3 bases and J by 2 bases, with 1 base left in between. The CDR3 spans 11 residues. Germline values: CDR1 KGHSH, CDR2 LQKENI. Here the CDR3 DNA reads TGTGCCAGCTCACCGCAAGAGACCCAGTACTTC. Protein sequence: CASSPQETQYF.

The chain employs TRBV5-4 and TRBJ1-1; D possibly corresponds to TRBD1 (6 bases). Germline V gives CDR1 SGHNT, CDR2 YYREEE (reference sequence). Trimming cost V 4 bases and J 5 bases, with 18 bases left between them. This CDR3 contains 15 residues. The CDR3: CASSPRRIQGTEAFF. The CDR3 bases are TGTGCCAGCAGCCCGAGGCGAATTCAGGGGACTGAAGCTTTCTTT.

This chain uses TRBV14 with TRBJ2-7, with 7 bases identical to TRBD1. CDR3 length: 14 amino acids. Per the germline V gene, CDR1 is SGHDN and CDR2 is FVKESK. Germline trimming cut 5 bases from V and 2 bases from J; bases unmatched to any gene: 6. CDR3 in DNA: TGTGCCAGCAGCGAAGTACAGGGGACCTACGAGCAGTACTTC. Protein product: CASSEVQGTYEQYF.

The DNA of the CDR3 is TGTGCCAGCAGTTTAAGCCAAACCGGGGAGCTGTTTTTT. Translation gives CASSLSQTGELFF. This chain links TRBV28 with TRBJ2-2; D not certain. Trimming left V 2 bases short and J 5 bases short, with 6 bases between. This CDR3 region has 13 residues. Germline values: CDR1 MDHEN, CDR2 SYDVKM.

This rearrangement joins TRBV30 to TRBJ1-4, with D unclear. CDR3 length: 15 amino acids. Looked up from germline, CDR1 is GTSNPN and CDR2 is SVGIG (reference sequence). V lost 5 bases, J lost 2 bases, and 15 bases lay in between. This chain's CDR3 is CAWSQSGGTNEKLFF. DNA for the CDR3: TGTGCCTGGTCGCAATCCGGAGGGACTAATGAAAAACTGTTTTTT.

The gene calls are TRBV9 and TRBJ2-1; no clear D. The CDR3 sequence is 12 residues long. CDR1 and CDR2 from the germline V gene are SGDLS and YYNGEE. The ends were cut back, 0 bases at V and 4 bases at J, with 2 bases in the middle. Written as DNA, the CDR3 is TGTGCCAGCAGCGTAGGGTACAATGAGCAGTTCTTC. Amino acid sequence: CASSVGYNEQFF.

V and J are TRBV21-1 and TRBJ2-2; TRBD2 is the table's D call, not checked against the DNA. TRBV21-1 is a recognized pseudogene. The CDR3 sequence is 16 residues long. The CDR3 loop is CASSKVRREATGELFF. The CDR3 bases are TGTGCCAGCAGCAAAGTCAGGCGGGAGGCCACCGGGGAGCTGTTTTTT.

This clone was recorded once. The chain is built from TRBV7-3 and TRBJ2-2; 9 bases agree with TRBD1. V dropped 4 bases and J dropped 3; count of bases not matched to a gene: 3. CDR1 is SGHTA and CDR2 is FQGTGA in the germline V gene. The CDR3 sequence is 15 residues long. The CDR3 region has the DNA TGTGCCAGCAGCTCACGGGACAGGGACACCGGGGAGCTGTTTTTT. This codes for CASSSRDRDTGELFF.

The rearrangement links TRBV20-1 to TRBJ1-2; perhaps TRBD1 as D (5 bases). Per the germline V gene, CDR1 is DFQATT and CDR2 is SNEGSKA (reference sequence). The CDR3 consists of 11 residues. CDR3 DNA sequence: TGCAGGTCCGGGACTGACTATGGCTACACCTTC. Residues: CRSGTDYGYTF.

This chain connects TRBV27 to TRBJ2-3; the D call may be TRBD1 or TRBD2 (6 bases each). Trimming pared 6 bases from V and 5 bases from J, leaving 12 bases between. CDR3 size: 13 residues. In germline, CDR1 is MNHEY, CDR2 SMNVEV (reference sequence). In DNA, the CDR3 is TGTGCCAGCAGCGTGGGGGGCATAGATACGCAGTATTTT. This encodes CASSVGGIDTQYF.

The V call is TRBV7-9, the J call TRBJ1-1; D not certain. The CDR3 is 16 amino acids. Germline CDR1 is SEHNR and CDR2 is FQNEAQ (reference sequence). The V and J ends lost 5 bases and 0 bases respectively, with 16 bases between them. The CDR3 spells CASSPPSGGLNTEAFF. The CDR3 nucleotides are TGTGCCAGCAGCCCTCCTTCGGGAGGGCTGAACACTGAAGCTTTCTTT.

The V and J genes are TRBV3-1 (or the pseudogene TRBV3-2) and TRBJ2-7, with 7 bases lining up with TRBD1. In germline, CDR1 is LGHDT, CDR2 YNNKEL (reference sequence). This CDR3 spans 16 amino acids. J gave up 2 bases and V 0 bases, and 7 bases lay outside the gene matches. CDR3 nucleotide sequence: TGTGCCAGCAGCCAAGAAGGGGGCCTAGCAGCCTACGAGCAGTACTTC. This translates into CASSQEGGLAAYEQYF.

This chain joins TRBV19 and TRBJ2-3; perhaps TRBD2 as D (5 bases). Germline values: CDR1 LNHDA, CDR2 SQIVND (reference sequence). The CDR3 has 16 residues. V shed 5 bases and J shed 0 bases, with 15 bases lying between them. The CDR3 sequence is CASSPLGDSSTDTQYF. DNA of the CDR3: TGTGCCAGTAGTCCCCTGGGAGACTCTAGCACAGATACGCAGTATTTT.

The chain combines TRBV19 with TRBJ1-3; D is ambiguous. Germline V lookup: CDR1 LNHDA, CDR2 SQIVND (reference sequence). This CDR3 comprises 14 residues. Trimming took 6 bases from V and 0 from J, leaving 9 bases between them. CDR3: CASRPPNSGNTIYF. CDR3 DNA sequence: TGTGCCAGTAGACCACCCAACTCTGGAAACACCATATATTTT.

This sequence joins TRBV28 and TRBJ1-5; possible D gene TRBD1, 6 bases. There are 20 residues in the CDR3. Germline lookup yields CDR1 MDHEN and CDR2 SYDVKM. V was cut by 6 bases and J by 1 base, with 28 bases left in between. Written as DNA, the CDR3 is TGTGCCAGCAGCTTAGGCCCTTTCAGGGGCGCAAATCTAAGCAATCAGCCCCAGCATTTT. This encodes CASSLGPFRGANLSNQPQHF.

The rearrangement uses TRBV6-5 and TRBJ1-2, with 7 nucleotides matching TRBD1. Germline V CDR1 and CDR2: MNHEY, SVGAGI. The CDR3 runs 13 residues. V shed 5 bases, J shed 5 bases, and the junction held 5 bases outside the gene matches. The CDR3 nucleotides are TGTGCCAGCAGTAGGGGGACAGCTTATGGCTACACCTTC. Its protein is CASSRGTAYGYTF.

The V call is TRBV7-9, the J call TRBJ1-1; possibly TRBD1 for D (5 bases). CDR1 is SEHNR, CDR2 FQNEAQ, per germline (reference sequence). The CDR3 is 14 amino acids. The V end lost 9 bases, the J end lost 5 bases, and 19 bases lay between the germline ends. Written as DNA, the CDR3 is TGTGCCAGTTCGCCGGACAAATGGGGGACTGAAGCTTTCTTT. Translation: CASSPDKWGTEAFF.

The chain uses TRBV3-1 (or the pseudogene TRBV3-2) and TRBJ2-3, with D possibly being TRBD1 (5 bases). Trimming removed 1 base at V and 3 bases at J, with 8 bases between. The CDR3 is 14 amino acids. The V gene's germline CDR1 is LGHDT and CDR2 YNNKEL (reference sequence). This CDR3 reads CASSQGQTTDTQYF. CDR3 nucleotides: TGTGCCAGCAGCCAAGGACAGACAACAGATACGCAGTATTTT.

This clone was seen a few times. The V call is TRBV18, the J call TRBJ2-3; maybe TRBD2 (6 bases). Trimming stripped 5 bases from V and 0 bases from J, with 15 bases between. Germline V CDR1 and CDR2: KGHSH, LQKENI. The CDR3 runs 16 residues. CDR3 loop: CASSSLSGTSTDTQYF. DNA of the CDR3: TGTGCCAGCTCATCGCTCTCCGGGACTAGCACAGATACGCAGTATTTT.